Listed below are T cell receptor beta chains from one sample, sequenced in a study of Graves' ophthalmopathy and Graves' hyperthyroidism. One entry per CDR3 protein, called by TCRdb with MiXCR from the multiplex PCR reads. The table records 200,000 to 250,000 distinct CDR3 sequences, under 30% of them present only once. The sequencing input was peripheral blood. The receptors derive from a middle-aged man with Graves' ophthalmopathy. Both conserved end residues are part of each CDR3. A D gene is named only where the DNA matches it firmly. The size entry is marked missing in some rows and otherwise reads once, few, many or a size class.

12	TRBJ2-7	NA	many	TRBV6-5	CASSYKDSEQYF	TGTGCCAGCAGTTACAAGGATTCCGAGCAGTACTTC
15	TRBJ2-5	TRBD2	many	TRBV11-2	CASAPLTSGQETQYF	TGTGCCAGCGCCCCCCTCACTAGCGGCCAAGAGACCCAGTACTTC
13	TRBJ1-5	NA	few	TRBV20-1	CSAGTDSNQPQHF	TGCAGTGCTGGGACGGATAGCAATCAGCCCCAGCATTTT
14	TRBJ2-7	TRBD1	many	TRBV12-3/TRBV12-4	CASSLGQEPYEQYF	TGTGCCAGCAGTCTAGGACAGGAGCCCTACGAGCAGTACTTC
13	TRBJ1-1	NA	many	TRBV28	CASSRPRNTEAFF	TGTGCCAGCAGCCGACCCAGGAACACTGAAGCTTTCTTT
15	TRBJ2-7	TRBD2	many	TRBV30	CACKTGTSGVYEQYF	TGTGCCTGTAAAACCGGGACTAGCGGGGTCTACGAGCAGTACTTC
12	TRBJ2-7	NA	NA	TRBV10-3	CATSRETYEQYF	TGTGCCACGTCTCGGGAGACCTACGAGCAGTACTTC
12	TRBJ2-5	NA	many	TRBV11-2	CASSQAEETQYF	TGTGCCAGCAGCCAAGCTGAAGAGACCCAGTACTTC
14	TRBJ2-2	NA	NA	TRBV12-3/TRBV12-4	CASSPGVTTGELFF	TGTGCCAGCAGTCCAGGGGTTACCACCGGGGAGCTGTTTTTT
14	TRBJ2-5	NA	many	TRBV7-9	CASSLGWYQETQYF	TGTGCCAGCAGCTTAGGATGGTACCAAGAGACCCAGTACTTC
8	TRBJ2-5	NA	NA	TRBV6-2/TRBV6-3	CASRNQYF	TGTGCCAGTAGGAACCAGTACTTC
14	TRBJ2-7	NA	many	TRBV11-3	CASSLDGGSYEQYF	TGTGCCAGCAGCTTAGATGGGGGATCCTACGAGCAGTACTTC
18	TRBJ1-5	TRBD1	many	TRBV27	CASSSRGQGIYSNQPQHF	TGTGCCAGCAGTTCGAGAGGACAGGGGATTTATAGCAATCAGCCCCAGCATTTT
15	TRBJ1-2	TRBD1	many	TRBV30	CAWSGLTGGNGGYTF	TGTGCCTGGAGTGGCCTTACAGGGGGCAACGGTGGCTACACCTTC
15	TRBJ2-7	NA	many	TRBV27	CASSHNRDTSYEQYF	TGTGCCAGCAGCCACAACCGGGACACCTCCTACGAGCAGTACTTC
15	TRBJ2-7	NA	once	TRBV6-5	CASSYFLDPDYEQYF	TGTGCCAGCAGTTACTTCCTGGACCCTGACTACGAGCAGTACTTC
13	TRBJ2-7	NA	NA	TRBV20-1	CSARSGAPYEQYF	TGCAGTGCTAGAAGTGGGGCTCCCTACGAGCAGTACTTC
15	TRBJ1-3	TRBD1	many	TRBV19	CAVRDRGLIGNTIYF	TGTGCTGTCCGGGACAGGGGGCTAATCGGAAACACCATATATTTT
12	TRBJ2-7	NA	many	TRBV28	CASSWASYEQYF	TGTGCCAGCAGCTGGGCCTCCTACGAGCAGTACTTC
14	TRBJ2-7	NA	NA	TRBV7-2	CASSSSRDTYEQYF	TGTGCCAGCAGTTCCAGCAGGGACACCTACGAGCAGTACTTC
15	TRBJ1-5	NA	many	TRBV6-5	CASTLPRAGNQPQHF	TGTGCCAGCACCTTGCCCCGGGCGGGCAATCAGCCCCAGCATTTT
12	TRBJ2-7	NA	many	TRBV11-2	CASSLELGYQYF	TGTGCCAGCAGCTTAGAACTGGGATATCAGTACTTC
19	TRBJ1-6	NA	many	TRBV6-1	CASSEVAGGPKSYNSPLHF	TGTGCCAGCAGTGAAGTCGCTGGAGGACCTAAATCTTATAATTCACCCCTCCACTTT
13	TRBJ2-1	NA	NA	TRBV28	CASKWTGYNEQFF	TGTGCCAGCAAATGGACGGGTTACAATGAGCAGTTCTTC
13	TRBJ1-2	NA	many	TRBV12-3/TRBV12-4	CASSLVANYGYTF	TGTGCCAGCAGTTTAGTAGCTAACTATGGCTACACCTTC
13	TRBJ2-7	NA	many	TRBV5-1	CASSFETPYEQYF	TGCGCCAGCAGCTTCGAGACCCCTTACGAGCAGTACTTC
14	TRBJ1-2	NA	many	TRBV6-5	CASSRIAEVYGYTF	TGTGCCAGCAGTAGGATAGCGGAGGTCTATGGCTACACCTTC